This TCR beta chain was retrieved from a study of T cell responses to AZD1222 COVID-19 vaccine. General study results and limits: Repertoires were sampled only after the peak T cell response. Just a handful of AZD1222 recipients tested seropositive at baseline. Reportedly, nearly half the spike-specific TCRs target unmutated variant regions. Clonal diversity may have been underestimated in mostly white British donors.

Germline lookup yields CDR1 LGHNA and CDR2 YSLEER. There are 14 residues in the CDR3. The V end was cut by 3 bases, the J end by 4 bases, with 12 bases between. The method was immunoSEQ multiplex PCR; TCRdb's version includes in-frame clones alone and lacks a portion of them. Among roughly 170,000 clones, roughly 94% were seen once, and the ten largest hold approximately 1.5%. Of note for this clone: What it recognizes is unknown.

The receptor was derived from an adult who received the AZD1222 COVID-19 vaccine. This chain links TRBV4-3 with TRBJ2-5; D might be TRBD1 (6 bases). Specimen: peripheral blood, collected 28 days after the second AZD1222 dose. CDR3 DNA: TGCGCCAGCAGCCAGGTGGTGGGGGCAGAGACCCAGTACTTC. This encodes CASSQVVGAETQYF.